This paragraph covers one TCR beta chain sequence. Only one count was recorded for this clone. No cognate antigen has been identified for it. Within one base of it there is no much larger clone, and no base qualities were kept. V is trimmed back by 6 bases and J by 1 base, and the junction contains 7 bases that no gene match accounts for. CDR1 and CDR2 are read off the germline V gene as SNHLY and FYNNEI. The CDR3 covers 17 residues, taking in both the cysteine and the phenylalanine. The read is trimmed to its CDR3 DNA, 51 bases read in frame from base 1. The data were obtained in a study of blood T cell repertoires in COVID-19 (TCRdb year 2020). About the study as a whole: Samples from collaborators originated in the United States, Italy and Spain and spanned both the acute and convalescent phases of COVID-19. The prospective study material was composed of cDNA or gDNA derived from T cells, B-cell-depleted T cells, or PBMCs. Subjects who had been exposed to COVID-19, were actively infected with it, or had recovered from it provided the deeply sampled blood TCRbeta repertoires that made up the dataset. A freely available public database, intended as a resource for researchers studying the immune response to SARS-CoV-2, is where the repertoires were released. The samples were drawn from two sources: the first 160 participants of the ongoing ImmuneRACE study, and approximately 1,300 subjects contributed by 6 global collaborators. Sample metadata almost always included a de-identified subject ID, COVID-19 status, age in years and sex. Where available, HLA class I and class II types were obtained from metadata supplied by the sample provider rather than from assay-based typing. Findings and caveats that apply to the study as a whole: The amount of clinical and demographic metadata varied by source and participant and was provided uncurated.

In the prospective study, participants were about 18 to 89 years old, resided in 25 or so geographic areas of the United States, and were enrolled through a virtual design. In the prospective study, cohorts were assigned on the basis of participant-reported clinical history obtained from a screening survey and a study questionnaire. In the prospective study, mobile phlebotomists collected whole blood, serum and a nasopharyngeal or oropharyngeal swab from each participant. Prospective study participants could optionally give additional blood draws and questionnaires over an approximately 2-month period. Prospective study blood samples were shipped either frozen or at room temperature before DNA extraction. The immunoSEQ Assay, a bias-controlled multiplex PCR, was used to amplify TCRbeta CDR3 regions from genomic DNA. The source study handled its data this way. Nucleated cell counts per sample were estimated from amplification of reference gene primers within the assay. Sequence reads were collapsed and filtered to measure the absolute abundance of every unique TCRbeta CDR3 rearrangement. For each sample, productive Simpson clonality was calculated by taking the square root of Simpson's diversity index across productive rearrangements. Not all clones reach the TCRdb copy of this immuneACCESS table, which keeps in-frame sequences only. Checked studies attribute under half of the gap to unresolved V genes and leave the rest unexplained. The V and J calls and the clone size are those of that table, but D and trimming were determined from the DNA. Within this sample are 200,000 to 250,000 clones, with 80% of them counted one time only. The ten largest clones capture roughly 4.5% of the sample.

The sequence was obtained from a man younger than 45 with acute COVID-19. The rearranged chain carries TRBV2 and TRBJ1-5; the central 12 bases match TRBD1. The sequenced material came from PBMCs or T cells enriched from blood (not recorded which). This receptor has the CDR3 CASRGGQGAWSNQPQHF. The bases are TGTGCCAGCAGGGGGGGACAGGGGGCTTGGAGCAATCAGCCCCAGCATTTT.